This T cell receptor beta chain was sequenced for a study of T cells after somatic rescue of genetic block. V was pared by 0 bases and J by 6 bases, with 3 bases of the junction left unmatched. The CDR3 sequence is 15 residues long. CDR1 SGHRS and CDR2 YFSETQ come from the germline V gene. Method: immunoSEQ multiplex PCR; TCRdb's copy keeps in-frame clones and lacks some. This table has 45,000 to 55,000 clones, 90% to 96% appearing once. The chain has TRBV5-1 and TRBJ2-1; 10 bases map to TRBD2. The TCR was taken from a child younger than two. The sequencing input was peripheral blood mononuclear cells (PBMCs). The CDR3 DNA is TGCGCCAGCAGCTTGGTGGCTAGCGGGAGCAATGAGCAGTTCTTC. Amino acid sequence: CASSLVASGSNEQFF.